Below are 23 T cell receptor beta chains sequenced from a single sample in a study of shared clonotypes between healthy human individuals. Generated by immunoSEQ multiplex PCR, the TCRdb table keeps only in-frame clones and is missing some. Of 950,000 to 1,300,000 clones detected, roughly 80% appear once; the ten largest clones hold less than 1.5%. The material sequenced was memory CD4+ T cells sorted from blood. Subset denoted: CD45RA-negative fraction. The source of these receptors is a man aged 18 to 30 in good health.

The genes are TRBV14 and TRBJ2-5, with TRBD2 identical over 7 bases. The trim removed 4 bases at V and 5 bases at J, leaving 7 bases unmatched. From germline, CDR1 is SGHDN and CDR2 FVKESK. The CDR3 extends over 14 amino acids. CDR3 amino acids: CASSPLAVWETQYF. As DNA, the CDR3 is TGTGCCAGCAGCCCCCTAGCGGTTTGGGAGACCCAGTACTTC.

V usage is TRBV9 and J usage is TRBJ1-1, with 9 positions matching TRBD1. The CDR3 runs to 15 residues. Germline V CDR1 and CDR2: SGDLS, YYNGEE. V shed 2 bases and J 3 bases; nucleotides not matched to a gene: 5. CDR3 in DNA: TGTGCCAGCAGCGTTTCCGGGACAGGGCACACTGAAGCTTTCTTT. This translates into CASSVSGTGHTEAFF.

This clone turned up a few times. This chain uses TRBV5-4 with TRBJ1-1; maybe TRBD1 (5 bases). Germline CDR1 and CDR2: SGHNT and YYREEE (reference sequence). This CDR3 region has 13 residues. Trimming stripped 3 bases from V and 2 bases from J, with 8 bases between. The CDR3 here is CASSYDSNTEAFF. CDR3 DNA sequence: TGTGCCAGCAGCTACGACAGTAACACTGAAGCTTTCTTT.

The CDR3 DNA reads as TGTGCCAGCAGCTTACTAGGCGGGACTAGCGGGGGCTCTAGCACAGATACGCAGTATTTT. Translating it yields CASSLLGGTSGGSSTDTQYF. The rearrangement links TRBV7-6 to TRBJ2-3; 14 bases match TRBD2. Germline-derived CDR1 and CDR2 are SGHVS and FNYEAQ. This CDR3 spans 20 amino acids. V lost 2 bases to trimming and J lost 0 bases; unmatched junction nucleotides: 10.

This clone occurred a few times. For the CDR3, the DNA is TGTGCCAGCACCTCGCGGGGCCTAACCGGGGAGCTGTTTTTT. It specifies CASTSRGLTGELFF. This sequence joins TRBV13 and TRBJ2-2, with D possibly being TRBD2 (6 bases). The CDR3 is 14 amino acids. V lost 7 bases and J lost 5, with 14 bases in between. Germline loops: CDR1 PRHDT, CDR2 FYEKMQ (reference sequence).

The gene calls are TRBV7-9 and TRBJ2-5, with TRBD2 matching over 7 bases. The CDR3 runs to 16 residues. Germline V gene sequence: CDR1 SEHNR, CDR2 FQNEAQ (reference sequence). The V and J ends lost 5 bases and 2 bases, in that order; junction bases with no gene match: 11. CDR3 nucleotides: TGTGCCAGCAGCCCTCCGACACGGGGGGTGCAAGAGACCCAGTACTTC. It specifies CASSPPTRGVQETQYF.

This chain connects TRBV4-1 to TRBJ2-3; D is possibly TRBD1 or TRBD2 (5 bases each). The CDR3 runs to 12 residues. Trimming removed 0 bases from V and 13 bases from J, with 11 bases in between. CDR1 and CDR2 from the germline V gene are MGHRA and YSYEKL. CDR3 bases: TGCGCCAGCAGCCAAGAGACCGGGACGAAGTATTTT. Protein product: CASSQETGTKYF.

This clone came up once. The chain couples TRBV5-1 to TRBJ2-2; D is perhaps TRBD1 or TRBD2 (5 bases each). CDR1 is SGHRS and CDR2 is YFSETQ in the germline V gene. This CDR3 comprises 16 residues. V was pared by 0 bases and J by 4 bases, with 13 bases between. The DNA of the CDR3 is TGCGCCAGCAGCTTGGAGTCAGGGACGGGCACCGGGGAGCTGTTTTTT. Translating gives CASSLESGTGTGELFF.

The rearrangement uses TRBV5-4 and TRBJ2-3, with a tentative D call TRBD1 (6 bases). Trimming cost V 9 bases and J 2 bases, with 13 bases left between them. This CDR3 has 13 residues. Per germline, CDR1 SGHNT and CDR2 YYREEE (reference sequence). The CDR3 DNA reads TGTGCCACCACAGGGCGACACACAGATACGCAGTATTTT. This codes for CATTGRHTDTQYF.

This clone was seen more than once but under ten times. CDR3 loop: CASSPLQGSNQPQHF. The CDR3 DNA reads TGTGCCAGCAGCCCACTTCAGGGAAGCAATCAGCCCCAGCATTTT. The chain has TRBV11-2 and TRBJ1-5; D is perhaps TRBD1 (5 bases). This CDR3 region has 15 residues. The V end was cut by 5 bases, the J end by 1 base, with 12 bases between. Germline V CDR1 and CDR2: SGHAT, FQNNGV. The whole variable domain, remainder taken from reference TRBV11-2 and TRBJ1-5, is EAGVAQSPRYKIIEKRQSVAFWCNPISGHATLYWYQQILGQGPKLLIQFQNNGVVDDSQLPKDRFSAERLKGVDSTLKIQPAKLEDSAVYLCASSPLQGSNQPQHFGDGTRLSIL.

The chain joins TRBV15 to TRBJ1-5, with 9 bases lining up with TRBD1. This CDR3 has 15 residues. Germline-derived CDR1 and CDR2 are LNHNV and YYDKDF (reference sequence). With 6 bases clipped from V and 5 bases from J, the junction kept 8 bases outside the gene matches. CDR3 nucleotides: TGTGCCACCAGGACAGGGGGAAAGGAGGATCAGCCCCAGCATTTT. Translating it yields CATRTGGKEDQPQHF.

CDR3 coding DNA: TGTGCCAGCAGTTACTCCGGGGAGGGGTACAATGAGCAGTTCTTC. It specifies CASSYSGEGYNEQFF. The rearrangement links TRBV6-6 to TRBJ2-1, with 7 bases lining up with TRBD2. In germline, CDR1 is MNHNY, CDR2 SVGAGI (reference sequence). V dropped 0 bases and J dropped 4; count of bases not matched to a gene: 3. The CDR3 sequence is 15 residues long.

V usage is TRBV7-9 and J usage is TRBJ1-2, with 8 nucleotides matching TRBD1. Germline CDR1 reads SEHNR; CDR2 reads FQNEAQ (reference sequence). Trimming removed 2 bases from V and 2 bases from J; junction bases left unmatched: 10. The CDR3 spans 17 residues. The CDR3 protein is CASSLYLSRQGNYGYTF. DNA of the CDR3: TGTGCCAGCAGCTTATACCTTTCCAGACAGGGGAACTATGGCTACACCTTC.

CDR3 sequence reads: CASSFLQGGGWEFGEQFF. The DNA for the CDR3 is TGCGCCAGCAGCTTTTTACAGGGAGGCGGTTGGGAATTCGGTGAGCAGTTCTTC. The chain recombines TRBV5-1 with TRBJ2-1; D is tentatively TRBD1 or TRBD2 (6 bases each). Looked up from germline, CDR1 is SGHRS and CDR2 is YFSETQ. Trimming removed 2 bases from V and 9 bases from J, with 27 bases in between. The CDR3 length is 18 residues.

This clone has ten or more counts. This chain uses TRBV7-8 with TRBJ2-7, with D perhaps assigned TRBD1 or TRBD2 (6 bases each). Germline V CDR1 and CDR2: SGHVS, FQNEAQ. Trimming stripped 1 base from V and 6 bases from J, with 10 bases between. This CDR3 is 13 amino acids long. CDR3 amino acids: CASSLEGGGEQYF. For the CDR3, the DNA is TGTGCCAGCAGCTTAGAGGGGGGCGGCGAGCAGTACTTC. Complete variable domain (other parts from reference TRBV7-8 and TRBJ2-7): GAGVSQSPRYKVAKRGQDVALRCDPISGHVSLFWYQQALGQGPEFLTYFQNEAQLDKSGLPSDRFFAERPEGSVSTLKIQRTQQEDSAVYLCASSLEGGGEQYFGPGTRLTVT.

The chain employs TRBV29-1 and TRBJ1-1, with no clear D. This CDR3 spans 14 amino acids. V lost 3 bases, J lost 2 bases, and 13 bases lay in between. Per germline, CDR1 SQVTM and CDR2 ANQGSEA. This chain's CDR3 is CSVEPSGINTEAFF. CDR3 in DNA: TGCAGCGTTGAGCCGTCCGGGATTAACACTGAAGCTTTCTTT.

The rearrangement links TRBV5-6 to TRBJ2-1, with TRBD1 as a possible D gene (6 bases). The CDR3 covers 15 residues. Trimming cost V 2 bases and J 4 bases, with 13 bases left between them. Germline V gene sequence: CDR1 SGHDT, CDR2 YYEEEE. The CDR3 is CASSFRQGTYNEQFF. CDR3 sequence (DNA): TGTGCCAGCAGCTTCCGTCAGGGGACGTACAATGAGCAGTTCTTC.

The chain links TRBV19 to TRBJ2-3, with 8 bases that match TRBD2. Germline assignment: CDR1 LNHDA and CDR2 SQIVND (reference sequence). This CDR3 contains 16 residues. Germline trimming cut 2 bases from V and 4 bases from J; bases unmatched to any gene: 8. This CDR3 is CASSITPGGRADTQYF. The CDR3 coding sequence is TGTGCCAGTAGTATAACACCGGGAGGGCGAGCAGATACGCAGTATTTT.

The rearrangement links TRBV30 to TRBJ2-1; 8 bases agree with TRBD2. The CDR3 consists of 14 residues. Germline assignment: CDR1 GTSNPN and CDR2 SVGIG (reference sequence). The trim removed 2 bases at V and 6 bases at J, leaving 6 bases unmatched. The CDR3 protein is CAWSPGLEGNEQFF. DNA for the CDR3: TGTGCCTGGAGTCCGGGACTAGAGGGCAATGAGCAGTTCTTC.

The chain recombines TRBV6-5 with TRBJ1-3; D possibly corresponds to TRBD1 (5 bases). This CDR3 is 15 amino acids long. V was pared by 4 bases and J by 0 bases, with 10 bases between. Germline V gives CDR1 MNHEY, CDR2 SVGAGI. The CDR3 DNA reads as TGTGCCAGCAGTTCGGGACGTCGCTCTGGAAACACCATATATTTT. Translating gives CASSSGRRSGNTIYF.

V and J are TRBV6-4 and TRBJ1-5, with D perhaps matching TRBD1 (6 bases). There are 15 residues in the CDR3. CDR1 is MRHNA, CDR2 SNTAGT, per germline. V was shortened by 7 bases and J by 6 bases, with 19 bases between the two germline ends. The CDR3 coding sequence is TGTGCCAGCATTCTGACAGGCGGCGTGGGTCAGCCCCAGCATTTT. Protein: CASILTGGVGQPQHF.

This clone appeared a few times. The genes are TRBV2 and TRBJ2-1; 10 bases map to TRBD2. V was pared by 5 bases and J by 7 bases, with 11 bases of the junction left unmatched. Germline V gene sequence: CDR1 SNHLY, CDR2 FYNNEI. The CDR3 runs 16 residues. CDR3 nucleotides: TGTGCCAGCAGTCGTCTAGCGGGGGCCCTAGGGAATGAGCAGTTCTTC. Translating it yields CASSRLAGALGNEQFF.

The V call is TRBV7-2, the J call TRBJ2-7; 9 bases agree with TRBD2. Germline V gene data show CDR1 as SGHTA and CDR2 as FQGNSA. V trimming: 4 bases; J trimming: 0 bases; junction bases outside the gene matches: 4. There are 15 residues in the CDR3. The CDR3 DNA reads TGTGCCAGCAGCTCGGCTAGCGGGGCCTCCTACGAGCAGTACTTC. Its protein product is CASSSASGASYEQYF.